The 18 T cell receptor beta chains reported below all come from one sample, sequenced in a study of blood T cell repertoires in COVID-19. Repertoires were generated with immunoSEQ multiplex PCR, while TCRdb's copy carries only in-frame clones and drops some. The profile shows roughly 150,000 clones, around 89% of them singletons. Sequences were obtained from peripheral blood. The source is a man aged 45-65 years who had recovered from COVID-19.

The CDR3 sequence: CASSSGQGYYEQYF. CDR3 bases: TGTGCCAGCAGCTCCGGACAGGGCTACTACGAGCAGTACTTC. The chain joins TRBV5-6 to TRBJ2-7; TRBD1 aligns across 8 bases. Trimming at V came to 3 bases and at J to 3 bases, leaving 5 bases not matched to a gene. This CDR3 comprises 14 residues. In germline, CDR1 is SGHDT, CDR2 YYEEEE.

The V and J genes are TRBV11-2 and TRBJ2-6, with a tentative D call TRBD2 (5 bases). The germline gives CDR1 SGHAT, CDR2 FQNNGV. V was trimmed by 4 bases and J by 0 bases, leaving 10 bases between them. CDR3 length: 16 amino acids. CDR3 sequence: CASSSRRGSGANVLTF. The DNA for the CDR3 is TGTGCCAGCAGCTCCAGACGGGGCTCTGGGGCCAACGTCCTGACTTTC. Supplemented by reference TRBV11-2 and TRBJ2-6, the full variable domain reads EAGVAQSPRYKIIEKRQSVAFWCNPISGHATLYWYQQILGQGPKLLIQFQNNGVVDDSQLPKDRFSAERLKGVDSTLKIQPAKLEDSAVYLCASSSRRGSGANVLTFGAGSRLTVL.

The rearrangement joins TRBV27 to TRBJ1-5; TRBD1 matches 9 bases. In germline, CDR1 is MNHEY, CDR2 SMNVEV (reference sequence). The CDR3 is made up of 16 amino acids. The V and J ends lost 6 bases and 1 base, in that order; junction bases with no gene match: 7. Here the CDR3 DNA reads TGTGCCAGCAGGCCAATCGGACAGGGGAGCAATCAGCCCCAGCATTTT. The encoded protein is CASRPIGQGSNQPQHF.

V usage is TRBV7-2 and J usage is TRBJ2-5; TRBD2 agrees at 7 bases. This CDR3 contains 15 residues. CDR1 and CDR2 (germline): SGHTA, FQGNSA. Trimming took 0 bases from V and 5 from J; bases not matched to a gene: 6. The CDR3 spells CASSLALTSEETQYF. CDR3 sequence (DNA): TGTGCCAGCAGCTTAGCACTCACTAGCGAGGAGACCCAGTACTTC.

The chain is built from TRBV25-1 and TRBJ2-4; 7 bases line up with TRBD1. V dropped 6 bases and J dropped 7; count of bases not matched to a gene: 3. Germline CDR1 reads MGHDK; CDR2 reads SYGVNS. The CDR3 totals 12 residues. CDR3 region: CASSLQGNIQYF. CDR3 bases: TGTGCCAGCAGCTTACAGGGGAACATTCAGTACTTC. The full variable domain, its missing parts supplied by reference TRBV25-1 and TRBJ2-4, is EADIYQTPRYLVIGTGKKITLECSQTMGHDKMYWYQQDPGMELHLIHYSYGVNSTEKGDLSSESTVSRIRTEHFPLTLESARPSHTSQYLCASSLQGNIQYFGAGTRLSVL.

The chain carries TRBV7-9 and TRBJ2-7; D is unclear. Deletions cut 3 bases from V and 3 bases from J, with 6 bases between. Germline V gene sequence: CDR1 SEHNR, CDR2 FQNEAQ (reference sequence). CDR3 length: 12 amino acids. CDR3 in DNA: TGTGCCAGCAGCTTGAACGGCTACGAGCAGTACTTC. This sequence encodes CASSLNGYEQYF.

J is TRBJ2-2 and V is TRBV6-2 or TRBV6-3; 11 bases match TRBD2. This CDR3 is built from 15 residues. Germline lookup yields CDR1 MNHEY and CDR2 SVGEGT. The J segment lost 4 bases and the V segment lost 4 bases, leaving 2 bases of the junction unmatched. The CDR3 protein is CASSFSGRATGELFF. The CDR3 DNA follows: TGTGCCAGCAGTTTTAGCGGGAGGGCCACCGGGGAGCTGTTTTTT.

The chain joins TRBV5-8 to TRBJ2-3, with TRBD2 identical over 7 bases. V was clipped by 1 base and J by 1 base; unmatched bases: 3. CDR3 length: 15 residues. The germline V gene encodes CDR1 SGHTS and CDR2 YDEGEE. CDR3 protein: CASSLKAGGTDTQYF. CDR3 DNA sequence: TGTGCCAGCAGCTTGAAGGCGGGAGGCACAGATACGCAGTATTTT.

The chain carries TRBV18 and TRBJ2-7, with TRBD1 identical over 8 bases. J gave up 6 bases and V 6 bases, and 16 bases lay outside the gene matches. Germline loops: CDR1 KGHSH, CDR2 LQKENI. This CDR3 comprises 16 residues. CDR3 nucleotide sequence: TGTGCCAGCTCGACCAAAAATTGGGCAGGGGGCCCCGAGCAGTACTTC. It specifies CASSTKNWAGGPEQYF.

This sequence joins TRBV18 and TRBJ2-7; the match to TRBD2 covers 12 bases. The length of the CDR3 is 16 residues. V trimming: 0 bases; J trimming: 5 bases; junction bases outside the gene matches: 5. CDR1 KGHSH and CDR2 LQKENI come from the germline V gene. As DNA, the CDR3 is TGTGCCAGCTCACCACCTGCAGGACTAGCGGGACACGAGCAGTACTTC. It codes for CASSPPAGLAGHEQYF.

Written as DNA, the CDR3 is TGTGCCAGCAGTTTCCGGGACAGGGATGAAAAACTGTTTTTT. It encodes CASSFRDRDEKLFF. The V gene is TRBV6-2 or TRBV6-3, the J gene TRBJ1-4; TRBD1 aligns across 9 bases. Trimming at V came to 4 bases and at J to 6 bases, leaving 3 bases not matched to a gene. The CDR3 contains 14 residues. In germline, CDR1 is MNHEY, CDR2 SVGEGT.

The chain employs TRBV5-1 and TRBJ1-4; D is perhaps TRBD1 (6 bases). The CDR3 is 15 amino acids. Per germline, CDR1 SGHRS and CDR2 YFSETQ. V lost 3 bases, J lost 8 bases, and 17 bases lay in between. The CDR3 loop is CASSSLDRRNEKLFF. DNA of the CDR3: TGCGCCAGCAGCTCCCTCGACAGGCGAAACGAAAAACTGTTTTTT.

V gene TRBV5-8 combines with J gene TRBJ1-4; tentative D call: TRBD1 (6 bases). The V and J ends lost 3 bases and 3 bases respectively, with 12 bases between them. The CDR3 runs 15 residues. CDR1 and CDR2 (germline): SGHTS, YDEGEE. CDR3 amino acids: CASSSWGPANEKLFF. The CDR3 nucleotides are TGTGCCAGCAGCTCCTGGGGGCCGGCTAATGAAAAACTGTTTTTT.

V and J are TRBV9 and TRBJ1-4, with D perhaps matching TRBD1 (5 bases). V lost 3 bases, J lost 4 bases, and 13 bases lay in between. Per germline, CDR1 SGDLS and CDR2 YYNGEE. The CDR3 runs to 15 residues. CDR3 sequence reads: CASSGGRGGNEKLFF. The DNA of the CDR3 is TGTGCCAGCAGCGGAGGGAGGGGTGGTAATGAAAAACTGTTTTTT.

The chain couples TRBV11-2 to TRBJ1-4; a weak D match, TRBD1 (5 bases). The CDR3 is 14 residues long. Germline CDR1 reads SGHAT; CDR2 reads FQNNGV. V was shortened by 3 bases and J by 8 bases, with 13 bases between the two germline ends. The CDR3 DNA follows: TGTGCCAGCAGCTTTGTAGGGGCGCGGGAAAAACTGTTTTTT. This sequence encodes CASSFVGAREKLFF.

This chain connects TRBV3-1 (or the pseudogene TRBV3-2) to TRBJ2-5; a possible D gene is TRBD2 (5 bases). Germline lookup yields CDR1 LGHDT and CDR2 YNNKEL (reference sequence). V was pared by 1 base and J by 1 base, with 7 bases between. The CDR3 is 14 amino acids. As DNA, the CDR3 is TGTGCCAGCAGCCAAGTAAGCGGCCAAGAGACCCAGTACTTC. It encodes CASSQVSGQETQYF.

V and J are TRBV7-2 and TRBJ2-1; TRBD2 agrees at 13 bases. This CDR3 has 15 residues. After removal of 5 bases from V and 7 bases from J, the junction contained 5 bases not matched to a gene. Germline loops: CDR1 SGHTA, CDR2 FQGNSA. The CDR3: CASSPPGLAGNEQFF. The CDR3 nucleotides are TGTGCCAGCAGCCCTCCGGGACTAGCGGGGAATGAGCAGTTCTTC.

The genes are TRBV6-5 and TRBJ1-3, with D possibly TRBD1 on 6 matching bases. Trimming stripped 11 bases from V and 4 bases from J, with 18 bases between. This CDR3 is built from 14 residues. Germline lookup yields CDR1 MNHEY and CDR2 SVGAGI. This CDR3 is CAAVGGAGGNTIYF. Here the CDR3 DNA reads TGTGCCGCCGTCGGGGGGGCCGGGGGAAACACCATATATTTT.